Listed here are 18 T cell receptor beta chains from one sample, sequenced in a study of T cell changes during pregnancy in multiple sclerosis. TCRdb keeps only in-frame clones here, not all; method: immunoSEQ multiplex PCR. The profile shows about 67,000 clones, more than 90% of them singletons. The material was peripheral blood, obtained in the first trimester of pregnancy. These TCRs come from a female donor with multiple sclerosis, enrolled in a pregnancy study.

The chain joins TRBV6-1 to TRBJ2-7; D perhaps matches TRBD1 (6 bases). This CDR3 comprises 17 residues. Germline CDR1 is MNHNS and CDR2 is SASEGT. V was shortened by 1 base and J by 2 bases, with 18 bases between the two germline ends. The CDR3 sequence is CASSEDVQAGVPYEQYF. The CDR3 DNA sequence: TGTGCCAGCAGTGAAGACGTCCAGGCAGGGGTCCCCTACGAGCAGTACTTC.

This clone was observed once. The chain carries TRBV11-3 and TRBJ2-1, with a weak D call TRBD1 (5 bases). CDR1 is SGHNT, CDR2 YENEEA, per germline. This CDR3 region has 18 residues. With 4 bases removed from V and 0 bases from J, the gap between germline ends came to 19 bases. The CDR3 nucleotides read TGTGCCAGCAGCTCGACCCGCTGGGGCTCTCCCTCCTACAATGAGCAGTTCTTC. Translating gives CASSSTRWGSPSYNEQFF. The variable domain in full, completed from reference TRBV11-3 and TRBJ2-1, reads EAGVVQSPRYKIIEKKQPVAFWCNPISGHNTLYWYLQNLGQGPELLIRYENEEAVDDSQLPKDRFSAERLKGVDSTLKIQPAELGDSAVYLCASSSTRWGSPSYNEQFFGPGTRLTVL.

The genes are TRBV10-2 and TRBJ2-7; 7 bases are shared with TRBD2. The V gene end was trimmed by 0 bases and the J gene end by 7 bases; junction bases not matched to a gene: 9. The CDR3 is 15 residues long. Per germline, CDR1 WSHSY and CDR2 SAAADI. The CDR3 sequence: CASSESGGGVGEQYF. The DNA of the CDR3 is TGCGCCAGCAGTGAGTCGGGGGGAGGGGTAGGTGAGCAGTACTTC.

CDR3 in amino acids: CASRQGASGYTF. As DNA, the CDR3 is TGTGCCAGTCGGCAGGGGGCGAGTGGCTACACCTTC. V usage is TRBV19 and J usage is TRBJ1-2; 8 positions match TRBD1. This CDR3 is built from 12 residues. The V gene end was trimmed by 8 bases and the J gene end by 7 bases; junction bases not matched to a gene: 6. The germline gives CDR1 LNHDA, CDR2 SQIVND (reference sequence).

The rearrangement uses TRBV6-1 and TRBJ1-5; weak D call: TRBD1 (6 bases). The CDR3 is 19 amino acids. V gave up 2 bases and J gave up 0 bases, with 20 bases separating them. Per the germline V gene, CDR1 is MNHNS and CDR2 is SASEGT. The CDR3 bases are TGTGCCAGCAGTGAATCGGGGGGTAGGGGGTCCTTTAGCAATCAGCCCCAGCATTTT. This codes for CASSESGGRGSFSNQPQHF.

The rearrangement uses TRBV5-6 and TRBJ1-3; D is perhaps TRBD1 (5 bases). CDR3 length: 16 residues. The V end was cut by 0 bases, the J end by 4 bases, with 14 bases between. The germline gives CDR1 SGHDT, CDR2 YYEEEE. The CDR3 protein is CASSLGRRAYGNTIYF. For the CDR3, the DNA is TGTGCCAGCAGCTTGGGACGCAGGGCGTACGGAAACACCATATATTTT.

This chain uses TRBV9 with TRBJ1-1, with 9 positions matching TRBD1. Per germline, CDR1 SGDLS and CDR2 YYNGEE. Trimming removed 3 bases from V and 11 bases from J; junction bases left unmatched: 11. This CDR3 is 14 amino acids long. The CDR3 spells CASSALGGQGLAFF. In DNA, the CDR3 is TGTGCCAGCAGCGCCCTCGGGGGACAGGGTTTGGCTTTCTTT.

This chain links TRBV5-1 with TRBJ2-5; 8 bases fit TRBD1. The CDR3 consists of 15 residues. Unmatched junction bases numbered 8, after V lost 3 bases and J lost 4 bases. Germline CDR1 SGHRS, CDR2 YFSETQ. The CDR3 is CASSWSGGAGETQYF. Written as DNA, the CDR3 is TGCGCCAGCAGCTGGTCAGGGGGCGCGGGAGAGACCCAGTACTTC. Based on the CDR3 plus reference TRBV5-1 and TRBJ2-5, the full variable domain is KAGVTQTPRYLIKTRGQQVTLSCSPISGHRSVSWYQQTPGQGLQFLFEYFSETQRNKGNFPGRFSGRQFSNSRSEMNVSTLELGDSALYLCASSWSGGAGETQYFGPGTRLLVL.

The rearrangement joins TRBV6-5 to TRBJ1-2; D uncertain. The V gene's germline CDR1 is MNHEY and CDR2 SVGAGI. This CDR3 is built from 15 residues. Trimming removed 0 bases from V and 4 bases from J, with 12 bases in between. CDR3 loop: CASSYSGGLSYGYTF. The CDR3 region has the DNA TGTGCCAGCAGTTACTCGGGAGGGCTTTCCTATGGCTACACCTTC.

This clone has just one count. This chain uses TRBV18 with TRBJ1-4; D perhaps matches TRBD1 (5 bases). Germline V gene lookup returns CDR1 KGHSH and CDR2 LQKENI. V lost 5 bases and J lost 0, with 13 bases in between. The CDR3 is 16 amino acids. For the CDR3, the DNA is TGTGCCAGCTCAGGGCGGGACGGAGCAACTAATGAAAAACTGTTTTTT. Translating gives CASSGRDGATNEKLFF. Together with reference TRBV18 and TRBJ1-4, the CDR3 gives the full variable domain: NAGVMQNPRHLVRRRGQEARLRCSPMKGHSHVYWYRQLPEEGLKFMVYLQKENIIDESGMPKERFSAEFPKEGPSILRIQQVVRGDSAAYFCASSGRDGATNEKLFFGSGTQLSVL.

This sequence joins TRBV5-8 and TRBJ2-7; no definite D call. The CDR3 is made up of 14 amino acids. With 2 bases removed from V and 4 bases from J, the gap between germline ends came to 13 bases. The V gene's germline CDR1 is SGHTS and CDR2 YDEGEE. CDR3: CASSLSQILYEQYF. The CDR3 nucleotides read TGTGCCAGCAGCTTATCCCAGATTCTTTACGAGCAGTACTTC.

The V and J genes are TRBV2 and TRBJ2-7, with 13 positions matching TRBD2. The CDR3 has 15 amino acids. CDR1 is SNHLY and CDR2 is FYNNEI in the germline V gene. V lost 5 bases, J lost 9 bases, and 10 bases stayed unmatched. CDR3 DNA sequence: TGTGCCAGCAGTAAAGGGACTAGCGGGATCGGGGTGCAGTACTTC. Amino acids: CASSKGTSGIGVQYF.

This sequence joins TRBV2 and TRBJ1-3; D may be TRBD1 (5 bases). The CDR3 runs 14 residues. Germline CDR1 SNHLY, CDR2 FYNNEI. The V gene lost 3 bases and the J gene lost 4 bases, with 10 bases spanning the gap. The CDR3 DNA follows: TGTGCCAGCAGTGACAGGGTGGACGGAAACACCATATATTTT. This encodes CASSDRVDGNTIYF.

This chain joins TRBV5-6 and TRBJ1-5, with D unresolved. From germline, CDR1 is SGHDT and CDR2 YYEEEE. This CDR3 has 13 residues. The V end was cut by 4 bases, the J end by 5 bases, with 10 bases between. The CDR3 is CASSMERDQPQHF. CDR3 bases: TGTGCCAGCAGCATGGAGAGGGATCAGCCCCAGCATTTT.

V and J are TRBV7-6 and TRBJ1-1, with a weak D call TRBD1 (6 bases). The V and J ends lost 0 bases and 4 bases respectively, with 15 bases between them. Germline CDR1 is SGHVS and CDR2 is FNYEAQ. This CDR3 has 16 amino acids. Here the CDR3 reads CASSLALGAEGTEAFF. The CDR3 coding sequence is TGTGCCAGCAGCTTAGCGCTGGGGGCTGAGGGCACTGAAGCTTTCTTT.

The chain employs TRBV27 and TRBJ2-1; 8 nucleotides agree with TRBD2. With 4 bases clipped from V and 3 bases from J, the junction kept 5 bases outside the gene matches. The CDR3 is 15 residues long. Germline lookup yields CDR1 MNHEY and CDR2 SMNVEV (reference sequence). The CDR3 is CASSSPGLVYNEQFF. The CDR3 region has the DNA TGTGCCAGCAGTTCTCCGGGACTAGTCTACAATGAGCAGTTCTTC.

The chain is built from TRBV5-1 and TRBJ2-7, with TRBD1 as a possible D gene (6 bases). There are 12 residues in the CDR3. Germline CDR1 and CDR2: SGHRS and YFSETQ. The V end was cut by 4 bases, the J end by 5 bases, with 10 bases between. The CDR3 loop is CASSRDMNEQYF. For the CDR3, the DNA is TGCGCCAGCAGCCGGGACATGAACGAGCAGTACTTC.

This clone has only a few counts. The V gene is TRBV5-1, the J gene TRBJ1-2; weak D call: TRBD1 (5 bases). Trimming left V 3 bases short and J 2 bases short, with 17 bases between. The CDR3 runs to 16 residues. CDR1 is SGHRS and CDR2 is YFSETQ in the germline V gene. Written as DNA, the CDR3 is TGCGCCAGCAGCTGGGAGGGAACAGGAGGCAACTATGGCTACACCTTC. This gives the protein CASSWEGTGGNYGYTF.